A single sample gave rise to the 32 T cell receptor beta chains below, sequenced in a study of regulatory T cells in long-lasting Graves disease (dated by TCRdb to about 2021). Per the publication, the time point label means: newly diagnosed GD, antithyroid drugs for less than 3 months. For both TCR sequencing and RNA sequencing, RNA was extracted from PBMCs in TRIzol. Library creation used multiplex PCR. The instrument was an Illumina HiSeq 4000. iRepertoire HTBI primers and Arm-PCR amplification of CDR3 regions were used to construct TCR beta libraries. TCRdb reanalyzed the raw reads on its own, using fastp at Q25 for trimming and MiXCR for clone calling, and kept in-frame beta chains. Each entry is one CDR3 protein sequence, shown with its most common DNA and genes. In all, the sample holds hundreds of thousands of distinct CDR3 sequences, and around 15% of those were seen once. Around a tenth of the sample is held by the ten biggest clonotypes.

This same sample was also part of a study on T cells in Graves' hyperthyroidism and ophthalmopathy.

The sample here was peripheral blood mononuclear cells (PBMCs), taken at new diagnosis, from a patient treated with antithyroid drugs. The receptors derive from a woman aged 25 to 39 with Graves disease. Donor details come from another sample of the same person, matched by shared clones.

For this clonotype: A much larger clone differs from this one at a single base, so this may be a read error. The chain links TRBV11-2 to TRBJ2-5; D is unresolved. Germline-derived CDR1 and CDR2 are SGHAT and FQNNGV. This CDR3 is 14 amino acids long. The CDR3 nucleotides read TGTGTCAGCAGCGCCGCCATTCGCCAAGAGACCCAGTACTTC. The encoded protein is CVSSAAIRQETQYF.

This clonotype was recorded at least ten times. The chain links TRBV2 to TRBJ2-1; 7 nucleotides match TRBD2. Trimming cost V 6 bases and J 5 bases; bases outside gene matches: 10. Germline loops: CDR1 SNHLY, CDR2 FYNNEI. The CDR3 loop spans 15 amino acids. The CDR3 loop reads CASRREAGAHNEQFF. CDR3 in DNA: TGTGCCAGCAGAAGGGAGGCGGGAGCGCACAATGAGCAGTTCTTC.

This clonotype came up many times. This chain connects TRBV7-6 to TRBJ2-3; 8 bases match TRBD2. Germline assignment: CDR1 SGHVS and CDR2 FNYEAQ. This CDR3 is built from 20 residues. The junction had 23 bases not matched to a gene; V was cut back by 5 bases and J by 4 bases. The CDR3 region is CASSPASVTSGGGVADTQYF. The CDR3 region has the DNA TGTGCCAGCAGCCCGGCAAGTGTCACTAGCGGAGGAGGAGTCGCAGATACGCAGTATTTT.

This clonotype was observed many times. The gene calls are TRBV7-2 and TRBJ1-2; the D is unclear. This CDR3 comprises 13 residues. The germline V and J ends were trimmed by 8 bases and 4 bases, with 14 bases remaining between them. The germline V gene has CDR1 SGHTA and CDR2 FQGNSA. DNA of the CDR3: TGTGCCAGCGGGCCCCAGGATGGCTATGGCTACACCTTC. As protein: CASGPQDGYGYTF.

Ten or more counts support this clonotype. The rearrangement links TRBV11-2 to TRBJ1-6, with a possible D match to TRBD1 (6 bases). The CDR3 spans 15 residues. Germline CDR1 and CDR2: SGHAT and FQNNGV. The V and J ends lost 3 bases and 7 bases respectively, with 13 bases between them. The CDR3 bases are TGTGCCAGCAGCTTTCGGACAGAGCCCAATTCACCCCTCCACTTT. Protein sequence: CASSFRTEPNSPLHF.

This clonotype occurred many times. The chain employs TRBV28 and TRBJ1-1; tentative D call: TRBD1 (5 bases). Germline assignment: CDR1 MDHEN and CDR2 SYDVKM. Trimming cost V 3 bases and J 5 bases, with 7 bases left between them. There are 12 residues in the CDR3. The CDR3 nucleotides are TGTGCCAGCAGTTTCTCAGGGACTGAAGCTTTCTTT. Translating it yields CASSFSGTEAFF.

This chain uses TRBV12-3 or TRBV12-4 with TRBJ2-1; D is perhaps TRBD2 (5 bases). V lost 5 bases, J lost 3 bases, and 17 bases lay in between. The CDR3 is 16 amino acids. In DNA, the CDR3 is TGTGCCAGCAGTCAAAGGTGGCTAGCCCTCTACAATGAGCAGTTCTTC. Translated, it gives CASSQRWLALYNEQFF.

This chain's CDR3 is CASSVADGGSYEQYF. CDR3 bases: TGTGCCAGCAGCGTAGCTGATGGCGGGAGCTACGAGCAGTACTTC. The chain couples TRBV9 to TRBJ2-7; 7 positions agree with TRBD2. Germline V gene lookup returns CDR1 SGDLS and CDR2 YYNGEE. V gave up 0 bases and J gave up 3 bases; unmatched junction bases: 6. The CDR3 is made up of 15 amino acids.

This clonotype was picked up a small number of times. The V gene is TRBV10-1, the J gene TRBJ1-1; D call uncertain. The CDR3 runs 13 residues. Germline loops: CDR1 WNHNN, CDR2 SYGVQD (reference sequence). V lost 4 bases to trimming and J lost 3 bases, with 9 bases between them. The CDR3 reads CASSVTRDTEAFF. The CDR3 DNA sequence: TGCGCCAGCAGTGTCACAAGGGACACTGAAGCTTTCTTT.

This clonotype was found a few times. The CDR3 protein is CASSSGLNLYEQYF. Written as DNA, the CDR3 is TGTGCCAGCTCGTCGGGACTCAATCTCTACGAGCAGTACTTC. The gene calls are TRBV18 and TRBJ2-7; weak D call: TRBD2 (6 bases). Trimming took off 6 bases at V and 3 bases at J, with 15 bases between the two ends. The CDR3 is 14 amino acids. Germline CDR1 KGHSH, CDR2 LQKENI.

This clonotype was seen a handful of times. CDR3 region: CASRNSLNSPLHF. CDR3 in DNA: TGTGCCAGCAGGAACAGCCTAAATTCACCCCTCCACTTT. The genes are TRBV6-2 or TRBV6-3 and TRBJ1-6; D uncertain. CDR3 size: 13 residues. The germline V gene has CDR1 MNHEY and CDR2 SVGEGT. V gave up 6 bases and J gave up 7 bases, with 10 bases separating them.

This chain links TRBV29-1 with TRBJ2-1; TRBD2 matches at 10 bases. CDR1 and CDR2 from the germline V gene are SQVTM and ANQGSEA. This CDR3 is built from 15 residues. The trim removed 2 bases at V and 4 bases at J, leaving 5 bases unmatched. The chain's CDR3 is CSVEMASGSYNEQFF. In DNA, the CDR3 is TGCAGCGTTGAAATGGCTAGCGGGAGTTACAATGAGCAGTTCTTC.

For this clonotype: This CDR3 is missing its conserved last phenylalanine or tryptophan, likely due to a read error. The chain is built from TRBV2 and TRBJ2-1, with 11 positions matching TRBD2. CDR3 length: 16 amino acids. Per the germline V gene, CDR1 is SNHLY and CDR2 is FYNNEI. V dropped 4 bases and J dropped 12; count of bases not matched to a gene: 14. The DNA for the CDR3 is TGTGCCAGCAGTGCTCCCGGGACTAGCGGACTGGTGGGGCAGTTCCTC. Amino acids: CASSAPGTSGLVGQFL.

Concerning this clonotype itself: A much larger clone differs by one base, so this may be a read error. The chain has TRBV6-2 or TRBV6-3 and TRBJ1-4; D is uncertain. V lost 7 bases to trimming and J lost 8 bases, with 17 bases between them. The germline V gene has CDR1 MNHEY and CDR2 SVGEGT. The CDR3 loop spans 14 amino acids. The CDR3 spells CASTPTQTVEKLFF. CDR3 nucleotides: TGTGCCAGCACCCCGACCCAAACGGTAGAAAAACTGTTTTTT.

Only a few counts were recorded for this clonotype. The gene calls are TRBV5-1 and TRBJ2-1, with 7 positions matching TRBD2. V shed 4 bases and J 5 bases; nucleotides not matched to a gene: 6. This CDR3 spans 14 amino acids. Germline CDR1 reads SGHRS; CDR2 reads YFSETQ. The CDR3 region is CASSPSGWDNEQFF. The CDR3, as DNA: TGCGCCAGCAGCCCTAGCGGATGGGACAATGAGCAGTTCTTC.

This clonotype was seen many times. The gene calls are TRBV6-1 and TRBJ1-6; possible D gene TRBD1, 6 bases. The CDR3 contains 14 residues. Deletions cut 7 bases from V and 7 bases from J, with 14 bases between. CDR1 MNHNS and CDR2 SASEGT come from the germline V gene. The CDR3 sequence is CASKEGQQNSPLHF. The CDR3 DNA reads as TGTGCCAGCAAAGAGGGACAACAAAATTCACCCCTCCACTTT.

This clonotype was seen at least ten times. V is TRBV27 and J is TRBJ2-1; maybe TRBD1 (6 bases). The end of the DNA fits TRBJ2-5 better, so the J call may be wrong. This CDR3 is 14 amino acids long. Germline values: CDR1 MNHEY, CDR2 SMNVEV (reference sequence). The CDR3 loop is CASSSPGTPETQYF. Here the CDR3 DNA reads TGTGCCAGCAGTTCCCCCGGGACACCAGAGACCCAGTACTTC.

Remarks on this clonotype: The junction departs from the called germline gene at one end, perhaps through a read error. The chain links TRBV19 to TRBJ2-1, with 9 bases aligning to TRBD2. CDR1 is LNHDA, CDR2 SQIVND, per germline (reference sequence). The CDR3 has 16 amino acids. Here the CDR3 reads CATQRGRGLLEDEQLF. The DNA for the CDR3 is TGTGCGACACAGCGCGGGAGGGGCCTTCTGGAGGATGAGCAGCTCTTC.

This clonotype was recorded at least ten times. The chain recombines TRBV6-1 with TRBJ2-2; 8 bases line up with TRBD1. Trimming at V came to 8 bases and at J to 7 bases, leaving 9 bases not matched to a gene. The CDR3 contains 14 residues. Germline CDR1 MNHNS, CDR2 SASEGT. CDR3 region: CASDRGLGVGELFF. Here the CDR3 DNA reads TGTGCCAGCGACAGGGGTCTAGGGGTCGGGGAGCTGTTTTTT.

This clonotype showed up many times. V gene TRBV6-1 combines with J gene TRBJ1-1; 7 bases are shared with TRBD1. V trimming: 6 bases; J trimming: 0 bases; junction bases outside the gene matches: 7. This CDR3 is built from 15 residues. From germline, CDR1 is MNHNS and CDR2 SASEGT. The CDR3 nucleotides read TGTGCCAGCAGCCACCGACAGGGCATGAACACTGAAGCTTTCTTT. Protein: CASSHRQGMNTEAFF.

This clonotype was seen repeatedly, ten times or more. V gene TRBV29-1 combines with J gene TRBJ1-2; D may be TRBD1 (6 bases). Trimming shortened V by 6 bases and J by 2 bases, and 16 bases separated the two germline ends. Germline CDR1 reads SQVTM; CDR2 reads ANQGSEA. The CDR3 length is 14 residues. The CDR3 here is CSVSSGGRNYGYTF. CDR3 sequence (DNA): TGCAGCGTGTCTTCGGGGGGCCGGAACTATGGCTACACCTTC.

Comment on this clonotype: One end of the junction is discordant with germline, which a read error may explain. The rearrangement uses TRBV27 and TRBJ1-1; D gene ambiguous. The CDR3 spans 14 residues. Germline V CDR1 and CDR2: MNHEY, SMNVEV (reference sequence). This CDR3 is CASSFSDLRTEASF. CDR3 sequence (DNA): TGTGCCAGCAGTTTCAGCGACCTGCGGACTGAAGCTTCCTTT.

This clonotype was counted a few times. The chain has TRBV7-9 and TRBJ1-2, with TRBD1 identical over 10 bases. The CDR3 totals 11 residues. Per germline, CDR1 SEHNR and CDR2 FQNEAQ (reference sequence). J gave up 7 bases and V 11 bases, and 4 bases lay outside the gene matches. CDR3 in DNA: TGTGCCGGAGACAGGGGGCTTGGCTACACCTTC. It translates to CAGDRGLGYTF.

Many counts were recorded for this clonotype. The V call is TRBV24-1, the J call TRBJ1-1, with D uncertain. V was pared by 8 bases and J by 1 base, with 10 bases between. CDR1 and CDR2 (germline): KGHDR, SFDVKD. The CDR3 is made up of 13 amino acids. CDR3 loop: CATTGSGNTEAFF. CDR3 DNA: TGTGCCACCACCGGGAGCGGGAACACTGAAGCTTTCTTT.

As for this clonotype: This could be a read error, since a much larger clone is one nucleotide away. The rearrangement uses TRBV6-1 and TRBJ2-3; no clear D gene. Germline V CDR1 and CDR2: MNHNS, SASEGT. V lost 6 bases and J lost 0, with 4 bases in between. The CDR3 contains 12 residues. CDR3 nucleotides: TGTGCCAGCAGGCTTAGCACAGATACGCAGTATTTT. This gives the protein CASRLSTDTQYF.

The J gene is TRBJ2-1, the V gene TRBV29-1, with D perhaps matching TRBD2 (5 bases). From germline, CDR1 is SQVTM and CDR2 ANQGSEA. This CDR3 region has 12 residues. Trimming left V 6 bases short and J 4 bases short, with 10 bases between. The DNA of the CDR3 is TGCAGCGTCGGATGGACTTACAATGAGCAGTTCTTC. This codes for CSVGWTYNEQFF.

This clonotype came up many times. The V gene is TRBV20-1, the J gene TRBJ2-3, with 7 bases that match TRBD2. V was pared by 4 bases and J by 5 bases, with 9 bases of the junction left unmatched. Looked up from germline, CDR1 is DFQATT and CDR2 is SNEGSKA (reference sequence). CDR3 length: 14 amino acids. The CDR3: CSATPGGIGDTQYF. The CDR3 DNA reads TGCAGTGCTACCCCGGGAGGCATTGGAGATACGCAGTATTTT.

Many counts were recorded for this clonotype. V usage is TRBV5-1 and J usage is TRBJ2-2, with TRBD2 matching 8 bases. J lost 6 bases, V lost 2 bases, and 6 bases had no gene match. Germline-derived CDR1 and CDR2 are SGHRS and YFSETQ. The CDR3 is 15 residues long. The CDR3 bases are TGCGCCAGCAGCTTTAGCGGGGCCAGGGCCGGGGAGCTGTTTTTT. Its translation: CASSFSGARAGELFF.

This clonotype was detected ten times or more. The chain has TRBV2 and TRBJ2-7; no definite D call. Germline CDR1 SNHLY, CDR2 FYNNEI. V lost 4 bases and J 8 bases, leaving 15 bases between the germline ends. The CDR3 consists of 13 residues. CDR3 DNA sequence: TGTGCCAGCAGTGTCAGGCAGGTATTGAAGCAGTACTTC. This translates into CASSVRQVLKQYF.

This clonotype has at least ten counts. The genes are TRBV2 and TRBJ1-4; D is uncertain. Between the trimmed V and J ends, which lost 7 bases and 4 bases, there was a span of 10 bases. The CDR3 is 13 amino acids. CDR1 and CDR2 (germline): SNHLY, FYNNEI. DNA of the CDR3: TGTGCCAGCAAGGACGGATATAATGAAAAACTGTTTTTT. Amino acids: CASKDGYNEKLFF.

Ten or more counts support this clonotype. The CDR3: CASSLMGAGETQYF. The CDR3 DNA sequence: TGTGCCAGCAGTTTAATGGGGGCAGGAGAGACCCAGTACTTC. The genes are TRBV12-3 or TRBV12-4 and TRBJ2-5; TRBD1 is a possible D gene (6 bases). The CDR3 runs to 14 residues. V lost 2 bases to trimming and J lost 4 bases, with 11 bases between them.

This clonotype was counted many times. The J gene is TRBJ2-1, the V gene TRBV24-1; tentatively, D is TRBD1 or TRBD2 (7 bases each). Deletions cut 0 bases from V and 7 bases from J, with 15 bases between. In germline, CDR1 is KGHDR, CDR2 SFDVKD. The length of the CDR3 is 16 residues. The DNA of the CDR3 is TGTGCCACCAGTGATTTGAGGACTAGGGGGCCTAATGAGCAGTTCTTC. This gives the protein CATSDLRTRGPNEQFF.